The rows below give T cell receptor beta chains drawn from one sample of a study of blood T cell repertoires in COVID-19. Sequencing used immunoSEQ multiplex PCR; TCRdb keeps in-frame clones, though not all of them. Of 150,000 to 200,000 clones in the sample, 75% to 95% were seen once. Material: peripheral blood. Every receptor here comes from a man between 45 and 60 years old with acute or convalescent COVID-19. Each CDR3 is given with its conserved first and last residue. The D gene is left open where the match is weak. A clone size is listed for some rows: how often the clone was seen (once, few, many), or a class if it is expanded.

D: -
J: TRBJ1-5
length: 16
size: once
V: TRBV18
DNA: TGTGCCAGCTCACCAGGGGAGGGATCGGACAATCAGCCCCAGCATTTT
CDR3: CASSPGEGSDNQPQHF

D: TRBD1
J: TRBJ1-1
length: 13
size: -
V: TRBV7-8
DNA: TGTGCCAGCGGTACAGGGGCATTTCGGCAAGCTTTCTTT
CDR3: CASGTGAFRQAFF

D: -
J: TRBJ1-5
length: 16
size: -
V: TRBV19
DNA: TGTGCCAGTAAGCTCGGGACACCTTGGGGCAATCAGCCCCAGCATTTT
CDR3: CASKLGTPWGNQPQHF

D: -
J: TRBJ2-7
length: 15
size: -
V: TRBV30
DNA: TGTGCCTGGAGTGTACGAGGTTACCTCTCCTACGAGCAGTACTTC
CDR3: CAWSVRGYLSYEQYF

D: -
J: TRBJ2-7
length: 14
size: -
V: TRBV7-2
DNA: TGTGCCAGCAGCTTAGTCCATCCCTCCTACGAGCAGTACTTC
CDR3: CASSLVHPSYEQYF

D: -
J: TRBJ2-3
length: 11
size: -
V: TRBV25-1
DNA: TGTGCCAGCACCAACACAGATACGCAGTATTTT
CDR3: CASTNTDTQYF

D: TRBD1
J: TRBJ2-2
length: 16
size: -
V: TRBV5-1
DNA: TGCGCCAGCAGCTCCTCGACAGGGGGCTTTTTCGGGGAGCTGTTTTTT
CDR3: CASSSSTGGFFGELFF

D: -
J: TRBJ1-2
length: 14
size: -
V: TRBV7-2
DNA: TGTGCCAGCAGCTATTCTACGGGACAAGAGATTTACACCTTC
CDR3: CASSYSTGQEIYTF

D: -
J: TRBJ1-1
length: 13
size: -
V: TRBV30
DNA: TGTGCCTGGAGCAGGACAGCGAACACTGAAGCTTTCTTT
CDR3: CAWSRTANTEAFF

D: -
J: TRBJ1-1
length: 12
size: -
V: TRBV28
DNA: TGTGCCAGCAGTTTATCCACAGATCCGGCTTTCTTT
CDR3: CASSLSTDPAFF

D: -
J: TRBJ2-6
length: 20
size: -
V: TRBV29-1
DNA: TGCAGCGTTGAGATACGAGGAGGGGGCGAAGGGGGATCTGGGGCCAACGTCCTGACTTTC
CDR3: CSVEIRGGGEGGSGANVLTF

D: -
J: TRBJ1-5
length: 13
size: -
V: TRBV7-3
DNA: TGTGCCAGCAGCCTAGGAATCAATCAGCCCCAGCATTTT
CDR3: CASSLGINQPQHF

D: -
J: TRBJ2-1
length: 14
size: -
V: TRBV10-3
DNA: TGTGCCATCAGCCGAGCGGACTCCTACAATGAGCAGTTCTTC
CDR3: CAISRADSYNEQFF

D: -
J: TRBJ1-1
length: 15
size: -
V: TRBV28
DNA: TGTGCCAGCAGCCGGGCACCTTTGGGGCGCGCTGAAGCTTTCTTT
CDR3: CASSRAPLGRAEAFF

D: TRBD1
J: TRBJ2-7
length: 16
size: -
V: TRBV27
DNA: TGTGCCAGCAGTTTCCCGGAGGTACAGGGGGGCTACGAGCAGTACTTC
CDR3: CASSFPEVQGGYEQYF

D: TRBD2
J: TRBJ2-5
length: 15
size: -
V: TRBV7-3
DNA: TGTGCCAGCAAACGGACTAGCGGGGATTACGAGACCCAGTACTTC
CDR3: CASKRTSGDYETQYF

D: -
J: TRBJ1-2
length: 14
size: -
V: TRBV7-2
DNA: TGTGCCAGCAGCCCCACCGGGACACCTTATGGCTACACCTTC
CDR3: CASSPTGTPYGYTF

D: TRBD1
J: TRBJ2-5
length: 15
size: -
V: TRBV19
DNA: TGTGCCAGTAGTATGAGAACAGGGGGATCAGAGACCCAGTACTTC
CDR3: CASSMRTGGSETQYF

D: -
J: TRBJ1-2
length: 17
size: -
V: TRBV30
DNA: TGTGCCTGGAGTCCACCCGGACTGCCATCCAAGGCCTATGGCTACACCTTC
CDR3: CAWSPPGLPSKAYGYTF

D: -
J: TRBJ2-3
length: 17
size: -
V: TRBV21-1
DNA: TGTGCCAGCAGCAAAGATGTCTCGGCTAGCGGCACAGATACGCAGTATTTT
CDR3: CASSKDVSASGTDTQYF

D: TRBD1
J: TRBJ2-7
length: 13
size: -
V: TRBV27
DNA: TGTGCCAGCAGTGCGACAGGGAACTACGAGCAGTACTTC
CDR3: CASSATGNYEQYF

D: TRBD1
J: TRBJ1-2
length: 14
size: once
V: TRBV28
DNA: TGTGCCAGCAGTGTCCCGGGACAGGGTTTTGGCTACACCTTC
CDR3: CASSVPGQGFGYTF

D: TRBD2
J: TRBJ2-7
length: 15
size: -
V: TRBV7-8
DNA: TGTGCCAGCAGCCCAACTAGCGGGAGGGCGCTCGAGCAGTACTTC
CDR3: CASSPTSGRALEQYF

D: TRBD2
J: TRBJ2-3
length: 17
size: -
V: TRBV4-1
DNA: TGCGCCAGCAGCCAAGACCCCTCTAGCGGCCTCACAGATACGCAGTATTTT
CDR3: CASSQDPSSGLTDTQYF

D: TRBD1
J: TRBJ1-4
length: 19
size: -
V: TRBV7-8
DNA: TGTGCCAGCTCCACTAGGGGGACAGGTCTTTTTTTGTTGGATGAAAAACTGTTTTTT
CDR3: CASSTRGTGLFLLDEKLFF

D: TRBD1
J: TRBJ1-2
length: 15
size: -
V: TRBV18
DNA: TGTGCCAGCTCACCTGGACAGGGGAAGAGCTATGGCTACACCTTC
CDR3: CASSPGQGKSYGYTF

D: TRBD1
J: TRBJ1-5
length: 13
size: -
V: TRBV7-9
DNA: TGTGCCAGCAGCTTGGACAGGGGAGGGCCCCAGCATTTT
CDR3: CASSLDRGGPQHF

D: -
J: TRBJ2-5
length: 15
size: -
V: TRBV5-6
DNA: TGTGCCAGCAGCCCCCGTTGGTTGGAGGTGGAGACCCAGTACTTC
CDR3: CASSPRWLEVETQYF

D: -
J: TRBJ2-2
length: 14
size: -
V: TRBV2
DNA: TGTGCCAGCAGTCGCCGGGTCAACACCGGGGAGCTGTTTTTT
CDR3: CASSRRVNTGELFF

D: -
J: TRBJ1-6
length: 14
size: -
V: TRBV19
DNA: TGTGCCACCACGGCAGGGGTCTATAATTCACCCCTCCACTTT
CDR3: CATTAGVYNSPLHF

D: -
J: TRBJ1-2
length: 14
size: -
V: TRBV9
DNA: TGTGCCAGCAGCGTAGAGCGGGGCGGGGGCGGCTACACCTTC
CDR3: CASSVERGGGGYTF

D: -
J: TRBJ2-1
length: 13
size: -
V: TRBV6-5
DNA: TGTGCCAGCAGCTTCAGCTCCTACAATGAGCAGTTCTTC
CDR3: CASSFSSYNEQFF

D: -
J: TRBJ1-4
length: 13
size: -
V: TRBV19
DNA: TGTGCCAGTGAAGACAGAGCTAATGAAAAACTGTTTTTT
CDR3: CASEDRANEKLFF

D: -
J: TRBJ2-1
length: 15
size: -
V: TRBV7-9
DNA: TGTGCCATCCTTATACTGGGGCAATGGGACAATGAGCAGTTCTTC
CDR3: CAILILGQWDNEQFF

D: TRBD2
J: TRBJ2-7
length: 14
size: -
V: TRBV15
DNA: TGTGCCACCAGCAGGGGGGGGAGCTCCTACGAGCAGTACTTC
CDR3: CATSRGGSSYEQYF

D: TRBD1
J: TRBJ1-5
length: 17
size: -
V: TRBV28
DNA: TGTGCCAGCAGTCCTGGACAGGGACGAGGGAGCAATCAGCCCCAGCATTTT
CDR3: CASSPGQGRGSNQPQHF